Below, 2 T cell receptor beta chains from the same sample are listed, as sequenced in a study of T cells in Graves' hyperthyroidism and ophthalmopathy. RNA transcripts served as the template for amplifying TCR beta CDR3 regions. In the first-round RT-PCR of the TCR CDR3, the HTBI primer set was used. TCRdb itself ran the multiplex PCR reads through MiXCR, one entry per CDR3 protein. The table lists roughly 500,000 distinct CDR3 sequences, 46% of them singletons. The sequenced material came from peripheral blood or thyroid tissue (not recorded which). These receptors originate from an adult woman with Graves' disease, either hyperthyroidism or ophthalmopathy (not recorded which).

Turning to this clonotype: One end of the junction is discordant with germline, which a read error may explain. This CDR3 reads CSVRTGETQYF. In DNA form, the CDR3 reads TGTAGCGTGAGGACCGGAGAGACCCAGTACTTC. The rearrangement uses TRBV29-1 and TRBJ2-5, with D tentatively TRBD2 (5 bases). The CDR3 has 11 amino acids. Germline V CDR1 and CDR2: SQVTM, ANQGSEA. Complete variable domain (other parts from reference TRBV29-1 and TRBJ2-5): SAVISQKPSRDICQRGTSLTIQCQVDSQVTMMFWYRQQPGQSLTLIATANQGSEATYESGFVIDKFPISRPNLTFSTLTVSNMSPEDSSIYLCSVRTGETQYFGPGTRLLVL.

This clonotype was seen ten or more times. The V gene is TRBV19, the J gene TRBJ1-6; unclear D gene. V was pared by 4 bases and J by 7 bases, with 8 bases between. The CDR3 sequence is 13 residues long. Germline CDR1 LNHDA, CDR2 SQIVND (reference sequence). CDR3: CASSRAGNSPLHF. CDR3 bases: TGTGCCAGTAGTAGAGCGGGAAATTCACCCCTCCACTTT.